This T cell receptor beta chain was retrieved from a study of CD8 T cells in Susac syndrome. Overall study findings and caveats: CD4+ repertoires of Susac syndrome patients lacked detectable clonal expansion.

Reverse transcription of about 0.45 to 1 ug RNA was carried out with random hexamers. An immunoSEQ multiplex PCR generated amplified TCR beta CDR3 products spanning 54 Vbeta and 13 Jbeta. TCRdb used MiXCR to reprocess the immunoSEQ multiplex PCR reads, holding one entry per CDR3 protein. The table records about 210,000 distinct CDR3 sequences, less than 95% of them present only once. Comments on this clonotype: Its antigen is unknown. Its ends do not fully match the called genes, so a read error is possible.

The germline V gene encodes CDR1 SGHTA and CDR2 FQGNSA. This CDR3 spans 12 amino acids. In Susac syndrome patients, recently defined diagnostic criteria for definite or probable disease were met. While CD8+ and CD4+ T cells were isolated negatively, TEMRA cells were enriched by FACS. The TCR comes from a human donor with Susac syndrome. Sequencing was carried out using CD4+ T cells from PBMCs. This chain connects TRBV7-2 to TRBJ2-7, with a weak D call TRBD2 (6 bases). The CDR3 DNA reads as TGTGCCAGCAGCTCAGCCCGCGGGGACGCTCACTTC. The encoded protein is CASSSARGDAHF.